The rows below give T cell receptor beta chains drawn from one sample of a study of T cell responses to AZD1222 COVID-19 vaccine. TCRdb's table, derived via immunoSEQ multiplex PCR, lists solely in-frame clones and lacks some. This sample yields around 81,000 clones, of which less than 95% are seen a single time; more than 7.5% belongs to the top ten. The specimen was peripheral blood, collected 28 days after the second AZD1222 dose. These receptors came from an adult who received the AZD1222 COVID-19 vaccine. Each CDR3 is given with its conserved first and last residue. Each record gives: J gene, V gene, D gene, clone size, CDR3 DNA, CDR3 protein. The D gene is left open where the match is weak. Some rows have no size entry. The others give once, few or many, or a class for an expanded clone.

J: TRBJ1-1
V: TRBV2
D: NA
size: NA
DNA: TGTGCCATCAGACGTGGGATAGGGCCTAACACTGAAGCTTTCTTT
CDR3: CAIRRGIGPNTEAFF

J: TRBJ2-3
V: TRBV5-1
D: TRBD2
size: NA
DNA: TGCGCCAGCAGCTTGGTTCCTAGCGGGAGAGGAACAGATACGCAGTATTTT
CDR3: CASSLVPSGRGTDTQYF

J: TRBJ1-2
V: TRBV7-9
D: NA
size: NA
DNA: TGTGCCAGCAGCTACCCCGGGGACTTAGGCTACACCTTC
CDR3: CASSYPGDLGYTF

J: TRBJ2-7
V: TRBV18
D: TRBD1
size: NA
DNA: TGTGCCAGCTCACCGCCGGGACAGTTCTACGAGCAGTACTTC
CDR3: CASSPPGQFYEQYF

J: TRBJ1-4
V: TRBV5-1
D: TRBD1
size: NA
DNA: TGCGCCAGCAGCCCCCCAGGGACAGGAGCAACTAATGAAAAACTGTTTTTT
CDR3: CASSPPGTGATNEKLFF

J: TRBJ2-1
V: TRBV27
D: TRBD2
size: NA
DNA: TGTGCCAGCAGGCTGAGCGGGAGTGCCTACAATGAGCAGTTCTTC
CDR3: CASRLSGSAYNEQFF

J: TRBJ2-7
V: TRBV24-1
D: TRBD2
size: NA
DNA: TGTGCCACCAGTGATCCAAGCGGGAGTCACTACGAGCAGTACTTC
CDR3: CATSDPSGSHYEQYF

J: TRBJ1-3
V: TRBV10-3
D: NA
size: once
DNA: TGTGCCATCACCCAACAGTCCTCTGGAAACACCATATATTTT
CDR3: CAITQQSSGNTIYF

J: TRBJ2-5
V: TRBV7-9
D: NA
size: NA
DNA: TGTGCCAGCAGCTTCCGACCACCTTTGGGGCCAGAGACCCAGTACTTC
CDR3: CASSFRPPLGPETQYF

J: TRBJ1-3
V: TRBV3-1/TRBV3-2
D: NA
size: NA
DNA: TGTGCCAGCAGCCAAGAAGGAAACACCATATATTTT
CDR3: CASSQEGNTIYF

J: TRBJ2-7
V: TRBV7-2
D: TRBD2
size: once
DNA: TGTGCCAGCAGCTTAGCTAGCGGGAGATCTTACGAGCAGTACTTC
CDR3: CASSLASGRSYEQYF

J: TRBJ1-1
V: TRBV28
D: NA
size: NA
DNA: TGTGCCAGCAGTTGGCCCCCGCGAGCTGAAGCTTTCTTT
CDR3: CASSWPPRAEAFF

J: TRBJ2-1
V: TRBV6-5
D: NA
size: NA
DNA: TGTGCCAGCAGTCAGCATGAGCAGTTCTTC
CDR3: CASSQHEQFF

J: TRBJ2-5
V: TRBV5-5
D: NA
size: NA
DNA: TGTGCCAGCAGCTTGGTCGGGCAAACACAAGAGACCCAGTACTTC
CDR3: CASSLVGQTQETQYF

J: TRBJ1-2
V: TRBV28
D: TRBD1
size: NA
DNA: TGTGCCAGCAGTGTTGGACAGGGAAGCTATGGCTACACCTTC
CDR3: CASSVGQGSYGYTF

J: TRBJ2-2
V: TRBV12-3/TRBV12-4
D: NA
size: NA
DNA: TGTGCCAGCAGTTTCAACGGGAGAGGGGAGCTGTTTTTT
CDR3: CASSFNGRGELFF

J: TRBJ2-1
V: TRBV6-1
D: TRBD2
size: NA
DNA: TGTGCCAGCAGTGAGTGGACTAGCCCCAACGGTGAGCAGTTCTTC
CDR3: CASSEWTSPNGEQFF

J: TRBJ1-4
V: TRBV18
D: NA
size: once
DNA: TGTGCCAGCTCACCTGTCCGGACAGCAACTAATGAAAAACTGTTTTTT
CDR3: CASSPVRTATNEKLFF

J: TRBJ2-5
V: TRBV7-3
D: TRBD2
size: NA
DNA: TGTGCCAGCAGCCCAGGGACTAGCGGGAGAAGCAGGGAGACCCAGTACTTC
CDR3: CASSPGTSGRSRETQYF

J: TRBJ2-5
V: TRBV11-2
D: NA
size: NA
DNA: TGTGCCAGCACGAACCAAGAGACCCAGTACTTC
CDR3: CASTNQETQYF

J: TRBJ1-2
V: TRBV5-1
D: TRBD1
size: few
DNA: TGCGCCAGCAGCCCAGATCCCGGGACAGGGAGCGGCTACACCTTC
CDR3: CASSPDPGTGSGYTF

J: TRBJ2-1
V: TRBV6-5
D: TRBD2
size: NA
DNA: TGTGCCAGCAGTTCAACCCTAGCGGGAGGTCACAATGAGCAGTTCTTC
CDR3: CASSSTLAGGHNEQFF

J: TRBJ2-7
V: TRBV28
D: NA
size: NA
DNA: TGTGCCAGCACTTTTAGGGCAGGGAACTACGAGCAGTACTTC
CDR3: CASTFRAGNYEQYF

J: TRBJ2-1
V: TRBV29-1
D: TRBD1
size: NA
DNA: TGCAGCGTTGGGGGACAGATGTATGAGCAGTTCTTC
CDR3: CSVGGQMYEQFF

J: TRBJ2-6
V: TRBV7-8
D: NA
size: NA
DNA: TGTGCCAGCAGCCCAGGTCCTGGGGCCAACGTCCTGACTTTC
CDR3: CASSPGPGANVLTF

J: TRBJ2-7
V: TRBV4-1
D: TRBD2
size: NA
DNA: TGCGCCAGCAGCCAATTACTAGCGGGGAATTACGAGCAGTACTTC
CDR3: CASSQLLAGNYEQYF

J: TRBJ1-6
V: TRBV28
D: NA
size: NA
DNA: TGTGCCAGCAGCGGGGTTCAAGGTTCACCCCTCCACTTT
CDR3: CASSGVQGSPLHF